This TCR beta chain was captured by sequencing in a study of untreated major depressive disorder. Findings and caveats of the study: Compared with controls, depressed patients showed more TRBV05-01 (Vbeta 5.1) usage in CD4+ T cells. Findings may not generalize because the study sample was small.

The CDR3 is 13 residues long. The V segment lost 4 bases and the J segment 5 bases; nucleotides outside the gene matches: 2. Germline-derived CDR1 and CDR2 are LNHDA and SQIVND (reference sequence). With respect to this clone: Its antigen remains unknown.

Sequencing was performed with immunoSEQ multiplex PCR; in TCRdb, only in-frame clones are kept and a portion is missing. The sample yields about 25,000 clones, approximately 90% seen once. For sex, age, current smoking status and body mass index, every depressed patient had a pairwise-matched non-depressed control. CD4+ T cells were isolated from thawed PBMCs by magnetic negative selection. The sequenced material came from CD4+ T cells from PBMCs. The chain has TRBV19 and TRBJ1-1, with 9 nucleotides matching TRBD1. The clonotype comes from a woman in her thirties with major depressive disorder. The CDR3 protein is CASSTGQGTEAFF. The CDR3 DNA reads TGTGCCAGTAGTACTGGACAGGGGACTGAAGCTTTCTTT.